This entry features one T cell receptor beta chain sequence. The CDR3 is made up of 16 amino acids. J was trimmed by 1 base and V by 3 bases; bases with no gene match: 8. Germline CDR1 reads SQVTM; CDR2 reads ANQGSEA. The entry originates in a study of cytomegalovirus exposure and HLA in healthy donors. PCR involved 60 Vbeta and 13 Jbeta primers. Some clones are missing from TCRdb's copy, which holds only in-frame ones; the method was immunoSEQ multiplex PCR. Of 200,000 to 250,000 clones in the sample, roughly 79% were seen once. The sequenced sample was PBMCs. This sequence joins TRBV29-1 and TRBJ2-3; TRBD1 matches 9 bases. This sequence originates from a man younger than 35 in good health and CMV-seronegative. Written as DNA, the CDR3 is TGCAGCGTTGAGGATCCGGGACAGGGAGGCACAGATACGCAGTATTTT. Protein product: CSVEDPGQGGTDTQYF.